This T cell receptor beta chain stems from a study of vaccination effects on CD4 cells after COVID-19 (dated by TCRdb to 2022 to 2024). Some background on the complete study: Each participant received two doses of an mRNA SARS-CoV-2 vaccine, either BNT162b2 or mRNA-1273. In two convalescent patients, pre-vaccine samples were collected 16 days and one week ahead of the first dose, 142 and 148 days after COVID-19 diagnosis. The study compared SARS-CoV-2 spike-specific CD4+ TCR repertoires before and after mRNA vaccination in COVID-19 convalescent patients and infection-naive vaccine recipients. Altogether, 10 COVID-19 convalescent patients and 4 SARS-CoV-2-naive healthy vaccine recipients made up the full study. In the study, cultures from other donors were sequenced using the Oncomine TCR Beta short-read assay on an Illumina iSeq 100. Findings and caveats that apply to the study as a whole: Among convalescent patients, the spike-reactive repertoire after vaccination was made up mainly of new vaccine-induced clones that were largely distinct from the clones induced by infection. Limitations of the study were the small number of convalescent patients and the absence of early post-infection timepoints. Clones induced by infection and clones induced by vaccination both contracted markedly at late timepoints after vaccination, which fits with T cell responses waning over time.

The ViraFEST assay stimulated PBMC with viral peptide pools and then used TCR sequencing to identify antigen-specific CD4+ T cell clonotypes by expansion. After 10 to 11 days of culture, CD4+ T cells were isolated with the EasySep CD4+ T cell isolation kit. PCR-confirmed SARS-CoV-2 infection had occurred in convalescent patients between March and December 2020, before the Alpha, Beta and Delta variants emerged in the United States. Some 2 million PBMC per well were cultured with approximately 10 ug/ml peptides in IMDM containing about 5% human AB serum, around 10 IU/ml IL-2 and gentamicin. For the negative control culture condition, an HIV-1 Nef peptide pool was used. Half of the culture medium was replaced with fresh IL-2-containing medium on days 3 and 7. Unless noted otherwise, every peptide stimulation condition was grown in triplicate wells. PBMC were separated from whole blood using Ficoll-Paque Plus gradient centrifugation and were then either cryopreserved at -140C or used fresh. The QIAamp micro DNA kit was used to extract genomic DNA from the cultured CD4+ T cells.

Spanning cysteine to phenylalanine, the CDR3 consists of 12 amino acids. Only CDR3 DNA remains: 36 bases, in frame from the first base. Per the germline V gene, SGDLS is the CDR1 and YYNGEE is the CDR2. Trimming accounts for 4 bases at V and 12 bases at J, while the number of junction bases matched to no gene is 8. In regard to this clone: Its antigen is not yet known. Qualities for individual bases were not recorded, and no much larger clone is one base off.

The protocol used for the library was the immunoSEQ multiplex PCR assay. DNA from the CD4+ T cells that had been cultured and isolated underwent TCR beta CDR3 sequencing. The source study handled its data this way. Non-productive TCR sequences were removed, reads were trimmed to the CDR3 region, and CDR3s of at least 7 amino acids were retained. Antigen-specific clonotypes were identified with the MANAFEST web app by comparing expansion in peptide wells against reference cultures. For clones to be considered positive, expansion at FDR<0.05 versus reference and all other wells, an odds ratio above 5, and a frequency above 0.1% in two replicate wells were required. A clonotype was called cross-reactive if it was significantly expanded both in SARS-CoV-2 spike wells and in at least one common cold coronavirus spike condition. Using the stringdist R package, CDR3 similarity was measured by Levenshtein distance, and unrooted trees were constructed with ape in R 3.6.1. TCRdb carries this immuneACCESS record with in-frame sequences only. Its versions omit some clonotypes, under half of them owing to an unresolved V gene in the studies checked, with the rest unexplained. V and J calls and clone size are as listed in that table; D and trimming were resolved from the DNA. The sample table records roughly 57,000 clones; 65% to 80% of these occur just once. The ten most abundant clones make up 4.5% to 5.5% of the sample.

The TCR comes from a human donor who had a prior SARS-CoV-2 infection. Here the chain combines TRBV9 and TRBJ2-3, with TRBD2 matching 7 junction bases. Here the sequenced sample was CD4+ T cells from PBMCs cultured with HIV peptides, taken before COVID-19 vaccination. The intended sense of this specimen's cell subset or site label: HIV-1 Nef peptide pool negative control/reference culture. CDR3 loop: CASSTESGAQYF. DNA sequence: TGTGCCAGCAGCACAGAAAGCGGGGCACAGTATTTT.